The 14 T cell receptor beta chains reported below all come from one sample, sequenced in a study of blood T cell repertoires in COVID-19. Libraries were prepared by immunoSEQ multiplex PCR; TCRdb keeps only in-frame clonotypes and omits some of them. The table shows more than 350,000 clones, with roughly nine tenths occurring only once. Sequencing input: PBMCs or T cells enriched from blood (not recorded which). These receptors were taken from a man aged 18 to 29 who had recovered from COVID-19.

This clone occurred a few times. V and J are TRBV6-6 and TRBJ2-7; possible D gene TRBD1, 5 bases. Germline V gene sequence: CDR1 MNHNY, CDR2 SVGAGI (reference sequence). There are 14 residues in the CDR3. Trimming removed 2 bases from V and 4 bases from J, with 12 bases in between. The CDR3 here is CASSYEVSGYEQYF. The CDR3 coding sequence is TGTGCCAGCAGTTACGAGGTATCAGGGTACGAGCAGTACTTC.

Turning to this clone: Germline and junction disagree at one end, which may indicate a read error. The gene calls are TRBV11-2 and TRBJ2-1; 11 bases align to TRBD2. CDR3 size: 15 residues. Germline-derived CDR1 and CDR2 are SGHAT and FQNNGV. The CDR3 DNA follows: TGTGCCAGCACCTTATTAGCGGGAGGGTACAATGAGCAGTTCTTC. This codes for CASTLLAGGYNEQFF.

The chain combines TRBV6-5 with TRBJ1-1; no definite D call. Between the trimmed V and J ends, which lost 2 bases and 1 base, there was a span of 8 bases. CDR3 length: 14 amino acids. Per germline, CDR1 MNHEY and CDR2 SVGAGI. CDR3 nucleotide sequence: TGTGCCAGCAGTTACCACAGCCAGAACACTGAAGCTTTCTTT. Encoded protein: CASSYHSQNTEAFF.

The chain has TRBV28 and TRBJ2-3; the match to TRBD2 covers 8 bases. V gave up 6 bases and J gave up 3 bases; unmatched junction bases: 5. From germline, CDR1 is MDHEN and CDR2 SYDVKM. This CDR3 region has 14 residues. In nucleotides, the CDR3 is TGTGCCAGCAGGGTAGCGGGGAGGACAGATACGCAGTATTTT. It codes for CASRVAGRTDTQYF.

The V call is TRBV21-1, the J call TRBJ1-5; no DNA check was done on the table's D call, TRBD1. TRBV21-1 has pseudogene status. This CDR3 spans 18 amino acids. CDR3 loop: CASSKADRRFDSNQPQHF. The CDR3 bases are TGTGCCAGCAGCAAAGCCGACAGAAGATTTGATAGCAATCAGCCCCAGCATTTT.

The V and J genes are TRBV5-1 and TRBJ1-1, with 7 bases that match TRBD1. CDR1 is SGHRS, CDR2 YFSETQ, per germline. CDR3 length: 14 residues. The ends lost 4 bases at V and 0 bases at J; junction bases unmatched: 3. As DNA, the CDR3 is TGCGCCAGCAGCGCGGGACAGATGAACACTGAAGCTTTCTTT. This encodes CASSAGQMNTEAFF.

The chain uses TRBV5-1 and TRBJ2-2; D may be TRBD1 (5 bases). CDR1 and CDR2 (germline): SGHRS, YFSETQ. The CDR3 loop spans 15 amino acids. Trimming cost V 9 bases and J 0 bases, with 15 bases left between them. CDR3 region: CATMKGAANTGELFF. The CDR3 nucleotides are TGCGCCACCATGAAAGGGGCGGCGAACACCGGGGAGCTGTTTTTT.

The genes are TRBV9 and TRBJ2-7; D is perhaps TRBD2 (5 bases). V shed 3 bases and J shed 5 bases, with 12 bases lying between them. The CDR3 is 13 residues long. The germline V gene has CDR1 SGDLS and CDR2 YYNGEE. The CDR3 DNA reads TGTGCCAGCAGCGAGCGTCAGAGGGACGAGCAGTACTTC. Protein sequence: CASSERQRDEQYF.

The rearrangement links TRBV30 to TRBJ1-5; 7 bases agree with TRBD1. Germline loops: CDR1 GTSNPN, CDR2 SVGIG (reference sequence). Trimming took 3 bases from V and 4 from J; bases not matched to a gene: 3. The CDR3 is 13 amino acids. CDR3 sequence: CAWSGGQNQPQHF. The CDR3 DNA reads TGTGCCTGGAGCGGGGGACAGAATCAGCCCCAGCATTTT. The entire variable domain, with the rest obtained from reference TRBV30 and TRBJ1-5, is as follows: SQTIHQWPATLVQPVGSPLSLECTVEGTSNPNLYWYRQAAGRGLQLLFYSVGIGQISSEVPQNLSASRPQDRQFILSSKKLLLSDSGFYLCAWSGGQNQPQHFGDGTRLSIL.

This chain joins TRBV6-6 and TRBJ1-6, with D hard to call. Germline CDR1 MNHNY, CDR2 SVGAGI (reference sequence). V lost 0 bases and J 11 bases, leaving 8 bases between the germline ends. CDR3 length: 13 amino acids. CDR3 sequence: CASSYSEDTPLHF. The CDR3 coding sequence is TGTGCCAGCAGTTACTCGGAGGATACACCCCTCCACTTT.

The CDR3 coding sequence is TGCAGTGCTAGTGGACAGAGCCTAAGCTCCTATAATTCACCCCTCCACTTT. Translating gives CSASGQSLSSYNSPLHF. The rearrangement uses TRBV20-1 and TRBJ1-6, with a tentative D call TRBD1 (6 bases). Trimming removed 3 bases at V and 0 bases at J, with 15 bases between. This CDR3 region has 17 residues. The germline gives CDR1 DFQATT, CDR2 SNEGSKA (reference sequence).

The rearrangement uses TRBV21-1 and TRBJ2-3; TRBD2, the table's D call, was not compared with the DNA. TRBV21-1 is a pseudogene segment. This CDR3 has 14 amino acids. CDR3 sequence: CASSKEEGTDTQYF. Here the CDR3 DNA reads TGTGCCAGCAGCAAAGAGGAGGGAACAGATACGCAGTATTTT.

The chain combines TRBV7-9 with TRBJ2-5, with a weak D call TRBD1 (6 bases). The CDR3 length is 14 residues. CDR1 and CDR2 from the germline V gene are SEHNR and FQNEAQ (reference sequence). Trimming left V 6 bases short and J 2 bases short, with 13 bases between. The DNA of the CDR3 is TGTGCCAGCAGAGCGACAGGTACACAAGAGACCCAGTACTTC. Its translation: CASRATGTQETQYF.

In this sample, this clone turned up once. The chain carries TRBV5-4 and TRBJ1-6, with a weak D call TRBD1 (6 bases). The CDR3 consists of 17 residues. Germline CDR1 SGHNT, CDR2 YYREEE (reference sequence). Deletions cut 4 bases from V and 4 bases from J, with 18 bases between. The CDR3 reads CASSPPRTASYNSPLHF. Here the CDR3 DNA reads TGTGCCAGCAGCCCCCCCCGGACAGCTAGTTATAATTCACCCCTCCACTTT.